These 23 T cell receptor beta chains were all obtained from the same sample, sequenced in a study of Graves' ophthalmopathy and Graves' hyperthyroidism. Amplification of TCR beta CDR3 regions used RNA transcripts. RT-PCR in the first round used HTBI primers; a second-round multiplex PCR followed. Via MiXCR, TCRdb re-called the multiplex PCR reads, giving one row per CDR3 protein. The table lists over a million distinct CDR3 sequences, roughly 35% of them singletons, with more than 9.5% in the top ten. Sequencing used peripheral blood or thyroid tissue (not recorded which). The receptors originated from an adult man with Graves' hyperthyroidism.

The chain uses TRBV20-1 and TRBJ2-2; TRBD2 matches 14 bases. The CDR3 is 18 residues long. After removal of 6 bases from V and 1 base from J, the junction contained 10 bases not matched to a gene. CDR1 and CDR2 (germline): DFQATT, SNEGSKA (reference sequence). CDR3 region: CSASGLTSGGENTGELFF. Written as DNA, the CDR3 is TGCAGTGCCTCGGGCCTGACTAGCGGGGGGGAGAACACCGGGGAGCTGTTTTTT.

The sample holds many counts of this clonotype. The CDR3 loop is CASSLMRDYGYTF. The CDR3 DNA is TGTGCCAGCAGCTTAATGAGGGACTATGGCTACACCTTC. This sequence joins TRBV7-2 and TRBJ1-2; D gene uncertain. Between the trimmed V and J ends, which lost 2 bases and 3 bases, there was a span of 7 bases. The CDR3 has 13 amino acids. The germline V gene encodes CDR1 SGHTA and CDR2 FQGNSA.

The genes are TRBV20-1 and TRBJ1-1; D ambiguous. Per germline, CDR1 DFQATT and CDR2 SNEGSKA (reference sequence). This CDR3 has 13 residues. V dropped 2 bases and J dropped 14 bases, with 21 bases sitting between them. The CDR3 reads CSARPLYNWFDFF. CDR3 coding DNA: TGCAGTGCTAGACCCCTATATAATTGGTTTGACTTCTTT.

In its sample, this clonotype was seen many times. The chain uses TRBV10-1 and TRBJ2-7; tentatively, D is TRBD1 (6 bases). The V gene lost 8 bases and the J gene lost 5 bases, with 10 bases spanning the gap. This CDR3 has 11 amino acids. The germline CDR1 and CDR2 sequences are WNHNN and SYGVQD (reference sequence). CDR3 residues: CASGDRNEQYF. In nucleotides, the CDR3 is TGCGCCAGCGGAGACAGGAACGAGCAGTACTTC.

This clonotype was detected many times. The chain links TRBV7-6 to TRBJ2-7; D may be TRBD2 (6 bases). Germline CDR1 reads SGHVS; CDR2 reads FNYEAQ. Trimming removed 7 bases from V and 2 bases from J, with 18 bases in between. The CDR3 sequence is 15 residues long. The CDR3 DNA reads as TGTGCCAGCACCCGGGGCGGAGGGATTGCCTACGAGCAGTACTTC. Its protein is CASTRGGGIAYEQYF.

Many counts were recorded for this clonotype. The rearrangement uses TRBV9 and TRBJ1-2; TRBD1 might be the D (6 bases). Trimming removed 7 bases from V and 5 bases from J, with 12 bases in between. Per the germline V gene, CDR1 is SGDLS and CDR2 is YYNGEE. The CDR3 is 12 residues long. The CDR3: CASGGRSYGYTF. The CDR3 nucleotides are TGTGCCAGCGGGGGCAGGTCTTATGGCTACACCTTC.

This clonotype is a singleton in its sample. It is likely a read error, because the conserved phenylalanine at the end of the CDR3 is missing. The V call is TRBV5-8, the J call TRBJ1-1, with a possible D match to TRBD1 (6 bases). The germline V gene has CDR1 SGHTS and CDR2 YDEGEE. The CDR3 totals 15 residues. Trimming took 5 bases from V and 3 from J, leaving 17 bases between them. DNA for the CDR3: TGTGCCAGCAGGCAGCACGGGACACCCTACACTGAAGCTTTCTCC. Amino acid sequence: CASRQHGTPYTEAFS.

This clonotype was counted at least ten times. The V call is TRBV10-2, the J call TRBJ2-5; the D gene is possibly TRBD1 (5 bases). Germline CDR1 WSHSY, CDR2 SAAADI. CDR3 size: 13 residues. V dropped 7 bases and J dropped 2 bases, with 11 bases sitting between them. The CDR3 nucleotides are TGCGCCAGCACCCGGACACCTCAAGAGACCCAGTACTTC. Amino acid sequence: CASTRTPQETQYF.

The chain recombines TRBV20-1 with TRBJ1-2; 10 nucleotides align to TRBD1. The germline V gene has CDR1 DFQATT and CDR2 SNEGSKA (reference sequence). The CDR3 is made up of 14 amino acids. V shed 6 bases and J 4 bases; nucleotides not matched to a gene: 8. The DNA for the CDR3 is TGCAGTGCCCTAGACAGGGGGCGCGCCTATGGCTACACCTTC. It yields the protein CSALDRGRAYGYTF.

This clonotype has only a few counts. This chain connects TRBV5-1 to TRBJ2-7; D call uncertain. The germline V and J ends were trimmed by 0 bases and 3 bases, with 13 bases remaining between them. The CDR3 is 15 amino acids. Germline V gene lookup returns CDR1 SGHRS and CDR2 YFSETQ. The CDR3 reads CASSLASQANYEQYF. The CDR3 DNA reads as TGCGCCAGCAGCTTGGCCTCCCAGGCAAACTACGAGCAGTACTTC.

This clonotype was recorded many times. V and J are TRBV7-2 and TRBJ1-5, with D possibly being TRBD1 (5 bases). This CDR3 region has 13 residues. V lost 2 bases to trimming and J lost 7 bases, with 9 bases between them. Germline loops: CDR1 SGHTA, CDR2 FQGNSA. The CDR3 here is CASSLTRAQPQHF. CDR3 coding DNA: TGTGCCAGCAGCTTAACCAGGGCGCAGCCCCAGCATTTT.

The V call is TRBV12-3 or TRBV12-4, the J call TRBJ1-5; maybe TRBD1 (5 bases). Trimming left V 3 bases short and J 9 bases short, with 12 bases between. The CDR3 runs 13 residues. The CDR3 reads CASSFGGVGPQHF. The CDR3 nucleotides read TGTGCCAGCAGTTTCGGGGGGGTGGGGCCCCAGCATTTT.

This chain joins TRBV29-1 and TRBJ1-3, with D possibly matching TRBD1 (5 bases). Germline V gene data show CDR1 as SQVTM and CDR2 as ANQGSEA. V was shortened by 6 bases and J by 11 bases, with 11 bases between the two germline ends. There are 10 residues in the CDR3. The DNA of the CDR3 is TGCAGCGTCGAAAGGGACGCCATATATTTT. Translating it yields CSVERDAIYF.

The chain has TRBV29-1 and TRBJ2-3; no firm D call. Trimming removed 3 bases from V and 4 bases from J, with 8 bases in between. Germline assignment: CDR1 SQVTM and CDR2 ANQGSEA. The CDR3 length is 12 residues. In nucleotides, the CDR3 is TGCAGCGTTGAGGAGACGGCAGATACGCAGTATTTT. Translated, it gives CSVEETADTQYF.

On this clonotype: A junction boundary mismatches the germline segment, possibly from a read error. The CDR3 region is CASSHRSGPTGELFF. The CDR3 bases are TGCGCCAGCAGCCACCGAAGCGGCCCCACCGGGGAGCTGTTTTTT. The chain is built from TRBV7-9 and TRBJ2-2, with D possibly matching TRBD2 (5 bases). The CDR3 loop spans 15 amino acids. Germline V lookup: CDR1 SEHNR, CDR2 FQNEAQ (reference sequence).

This clonotype has a handful of counts. This chain joins TRBV20-1 and TRBJ2-7; TRBD2 matches at 15 bases. CDR3 length: 16 residues. V gave up 5 bases and J gave up 4 bases; unmatched junction bases: 9. From germline, CDR1 is DFQATT and CDR2 SNEGSKA (reference sequence). This CDR3 is CSAGGVGTSGRYEQYF. For the CDR3, the DNA is TGCAGTGCTGGTGGGGTCGGGACTAGCGGGAGGTACGAGCAGTACTTC.

This clonotype has ten or more counts. V usage is TRBV6-6 and J usage is TRBJ1-2, with TRBD1 as a possible D gene (5 bases). Germline values: CDR1 MNHNY, CDR2 SVGAGI (reference sequence). The CDR3 covers 13 residues. Between the trimmed V and J ends, which lost 2 bases and 2 bases, there was a span of 6 bases. DNA of the CDR3: TGTGCCAGCAGTTACCGGGACAACTATGGCTACACCTTC. It is translated as CASSYRDNYGYTF.

V and J are TRBV12-3 or TRBV12-4 and TRBJ2-5; D is uncertain. Trimming cost V 3 bases and J 5 bases, with 13 bases left between them. CDR3 length: 14 residues. The CDR3 coding sequence is TGTGCCAGCAGTTTGGGTGTGATATGGGAGACCCAGTACTTC. The encoded protein is CASSLGVIWETQYF.

V is TRBV5-8 and J is TRBJ1-5, with TRBD1 matching over 8 bases. V gave up 4 bases and J gave up 1 base; unmatched junction bases: 7. The CDR3 sequence is 16 residues long. Germline values: CDR1 SGHTS, CDR2 YDEGEE. The CDR3 nucleotides read TGTGCCAGCAGCCGGACAGGGTTGGGGAGCAATCAGCCCCAGCATTTT. Translation gives CASSRTGLGSNQPQHF.

This clonotype was seen at least ten times. A junction boundary mismatches the germline segment, possibly from a read error. V usage is TRBV5-1 and J usage is TRBJ2-7; unclear D gene. Germline V gene sequence: CDR1 SGHRS, CDR2 YFSETQ. The CDR3 is 13 amino acids. In DNA form, the CDR3 reads TGTGCCAGCAGCTTCGGGCCAACCTACGAGCAGTACTTC. This codes for CASSFGPTYEQYF.

At least ten counts were recorded for this clonotype. The chain couples TRBV2 to TRBJ1-1, with 7 bases identical to TRBD1. There are 13 residues in the CDR3. From germline, CDR1 is SNHLY and CDR2 FYNNEI. V dropped 9 bases and J dropped 0; count of bases not matched to a gene: 4. CDR3 sequence reads: CASQQGMNTEAFF. CDR3 bases: TGTGCCAGTCAACAGGGGATGAACACTGAAGCTTTCTTT.

In this sample, this clonotype turned up once. J is TRBJ1-2 and V is TRBV14; D possibly corresponds to TRBD1 (5 bases). The V gene lost 1 base and the J gene lost 6 bases, with 18 bases spanning the gap. Germline CDR1 is SGHDN and CDR2 is FVKESK. The CDR3 is 16 residues long. This chain's CDR3 is CASSQGGPVPGDGYTF. The CDR3 region has the DNA TGTGCCAGCAGCCAAGGGGGACCGGTCCCTGGGGATGGCTACACCTTC.

The sample holds many counts of this clonotype. The chain employs TRBV7-9 and TRBJ2-7; 9 nucleotides agree with TRBD2. J was trimmed by 2 bases and V by 6 bases; bases with no gene match: 5. The CDR3 is made up of 14 amino acids. Germline CDR1 and CDR2: SEHNR and FQNEAQ (reference sequence). The CDR3 DNA is TGTGCCAGCAGTGAGCTAGCGGGACCCTACGAGCAGTACTTC. This encodes CASSELAGPYEQYF.